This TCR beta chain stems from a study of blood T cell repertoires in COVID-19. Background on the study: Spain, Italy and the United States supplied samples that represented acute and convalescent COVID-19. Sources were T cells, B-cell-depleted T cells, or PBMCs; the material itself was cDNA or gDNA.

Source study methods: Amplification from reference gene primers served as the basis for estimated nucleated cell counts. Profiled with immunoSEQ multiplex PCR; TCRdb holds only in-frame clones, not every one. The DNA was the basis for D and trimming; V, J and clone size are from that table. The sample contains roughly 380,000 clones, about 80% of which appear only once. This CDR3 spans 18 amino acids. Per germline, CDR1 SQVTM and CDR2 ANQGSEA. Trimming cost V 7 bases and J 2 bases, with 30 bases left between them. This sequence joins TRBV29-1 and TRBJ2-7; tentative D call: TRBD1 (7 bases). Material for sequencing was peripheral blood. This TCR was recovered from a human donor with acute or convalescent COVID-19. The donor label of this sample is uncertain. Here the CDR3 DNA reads TGCAGCGCCCAGGGGGGCGGCACAGGGGCCAGAACGACCTACGAGCAGTACTTC. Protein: CSAQGGGTGARTTYEQYF.